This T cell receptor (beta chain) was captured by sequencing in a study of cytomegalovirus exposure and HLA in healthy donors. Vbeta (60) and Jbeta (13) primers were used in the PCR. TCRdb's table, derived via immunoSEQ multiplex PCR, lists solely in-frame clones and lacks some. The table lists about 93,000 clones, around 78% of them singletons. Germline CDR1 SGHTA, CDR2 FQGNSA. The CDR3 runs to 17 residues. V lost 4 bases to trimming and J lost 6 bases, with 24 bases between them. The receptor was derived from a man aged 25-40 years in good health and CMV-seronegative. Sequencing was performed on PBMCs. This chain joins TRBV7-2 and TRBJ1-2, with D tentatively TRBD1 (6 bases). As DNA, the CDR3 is TGTGCCAGCAGCTCCCCACCGATAACAGGGTGGGGCGATGGCTACACCTTC. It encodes CASSSPPITGWGDGYTF.